These T cell receptor beta chains were read from a single sample in a study of CD8+ T cells in alopecia areata. The method was immunoSEQ multiplex PCR; TCRdb's version includes in-frame clones alone and lacks a portion of them. The data hold about 190,000 clones, with roughly three fifths observed a single time. The sequenced sample was CD4+ T cells sorted from blood, obtained at week 4, from a patient treated with tofacitinib. All receptors come from a human donor with alopecia areata. Both conserved end residues are part of each CDR3. D genes are given only for firm matches. Clone sizes are given selectively: once, few, many, or a class where the clone is expanded.

D: TRBD2
J: TRBJ2-5
size: -
V: TRBV18
length: 17
CDR3: CASSPLSTSGSGETQYF
DNA: TGTGCCAGCTCACCACTGTCTACTAGCGGGAGTGGAGAGACCCAGTACTTC

D: -
J: TRBJ2-3
size: -
V: TRBV7-3
length: 13
CDR3: CASSLARLDTQYF
DNA: TGTGCCAGCAGCTTGGCGAGATTGGATACGCAGTATTTT

D: -
J: TRBJ2-5
size: few
V: TRBV29-1
length: 13
CDR3: CSVGGVPGETQYF
DNA: TGCAGCGTTGGAGGGGTTCCTGGAGAGACCCAGTACTTC

D: -
J: TRBJ1-5
size: -
V: TRBV23-1
length: 15
CDR3: CASSQSDRTQEPQHF
DNA: TGCGCCAGCAGTCAGTCCGACAGGACTCAGGAGCCCCAGCATTTT

D: TRBD1
J: TRBJ1-1
size: -
V: TRBV29-1
length: 14
CDR3: CSVKTPGTGTEAFF
DNA: TGCAGCGTTAAGACTCCCGGGACAGGCACTGAAGCTTTCTTT

D: -
J: TRBJ2-3
size: -
V: TRBV30
length: 12
CDR3: CAWRASTDTQYF
DNA: TGTGCCTGGAGAGCGAGCACAGATACGCAGTATTTT

D: TRBD1
J: TRBJ2-7
size: -
V: TRBV29-1
length: 14
CDR3: CSVGSWTGGHEQYF
DNA: TGCAGCGTTGGTTCTTGGACAGGGGGTCACGAGCAGTACTTC

D: TRBD2
J: TRBJ2-6
size: -
V: TRBV19
length: 16
CDR3: CASSTSGTTGANVLTF
DNA: TGTGCCAGTAGTACTAGCGGGACCACTGGGGCCAACGTCCTGACTTTC

D: TRBD1
J: TRBJ1-2
size: -
V: TRBV15
length: 14
CDR3: CATSALGQNYGYTF
DNA: TGTGCCACCAGCGCCCTGGGACAGAACTATGGCTACACCTTC

D: TRBD2
J: TRBJ2-3
size: -
V: TRBV5-1
length: 17
CDR3: CASSLQLAGGSTDTQYF
DNA: TGCGCCAGCAGCTTGCAACTAGCGGGAGGCTCCACAGATACGCAGTATTTT

D: -
J: TRBJ2-7
size: -
V: TRBV10-3
length: 16
CDR3: CAISESRGSFSSEQYF
DNA: TGTGCCATCAGTGAGTCGCGAGGTAGCTTCTCATCCGAGCAGTACTTC

D: -
J: TRBJ1-5
size: -
V: TRBV30
length: 15
CDR3: CAWSVKRALRSAQHF
DNA: TGTGCCTGGAGTGTAAAGAGGGCCTTAAGGTCGGCCCAGCATTTT

D: -
J: TRBJ2-1
size: few
V: TRBV30
length: 15
CDR3: CAWRLSGGTYNEQFF
DNA: TGTGCCTGGAGGTTGAGCGGAGGTACCTACAATGAGCAGTTCTTC

D: TRBD1
J: TRBJ1-3
size: few
V: TRBV6-6
length: 15
CDR3: CASSDRGLGGNTIYF
DNA: TGTGCCAGCAGCGACAGGGGTTTAGGTGGAAACACCATATATTTT

D: -
J: TRBJ1-4
size: -
V: TRBV7-9
length: 15
CDR3: CASSLYRGANEKLFF
DNA: TGTGCCAGCAGCTTATATCGAGGGGCTAATGAAAAACTGTTTTTT

D: -
J: TRBJ1-2
size: once
V: TRBV5-1
length: 14
CDR3: CASSLAQGGHGYTF
DNA: TGCGCCAGCAGCTTGGCACAGGGCGGTCATGGCTACACCTTC

D: -
J: TRBJ1-1
size: -
V: TRBV29-1
length: 13
CDR3: CSAEPSGSGAAFF
DNA: TGCAGCGCCGAACCCTCGGGCAGTGGGGCAGCTTTCTTT

D: -
J: TRBJ2-3
size: few
V: TRBV29-1
length: 10
CDR3: CSVGTDTQYF
DNA: TGCAGCGTTGGTACAGATACGCAGTATTTT

D: -
J: TRBJ2-3
size: few
V: TRBV5-1
length: 12
CDR3: CASGEQGNTEYF
DNA: TGCGCCAGCGGGGAGCAGGGAAATACGGAGTATTTT

D: -
J: TRBJ2-1
size: -
V: TRBV7-9
length: 14
CDR3: CASSFTGSYNEQFF
DNA: TGTGCCAGCAGCTTCACCGGATCCTACAATGAGCAGTTCTTC

D: -
J: TRBJ1-2
size: -
V: TRBV6-6
length: 15
CDR3: CASSYSRWADYGYTF
DNA: TGTGCCAGCAGTTACTCCAGATGGGCGGACTATGGCTACACCTTC

D: TRBD1
J: TRBJ1-1
size: -
V: TRBV7-9
length: 14
CDR3: CASRDTGGLAEAFF
DNA: TGTGCCAGCCGAGACACAGGGGGCTTAGCTGAAGCTTTCTTT

D: -
J: TRBJ1-1
size: few
V: TRBV29-1
length: 12
CDR3: CSVRHFNTEAFF
DNA: TGCAGCGTACGTCATTTTAACACTGAAGCTTTCTTT

D: -
J: TRBJ2-3
size: once
V: TRBV29-1
length: 14
CDR3: CSVGNRAIVDTQYF
DNA: TGCAGCGTTGGGAATAGGGCGATAGTGGATACGCAGTATTTT

D: TRBD1
J: TRBJ1-2
size: -
V: TRBV5-1
length: 14
CDR3: CASSIRTGLYGYTF
DNA: TGCGCCAGCAGCATAAGGACAGGACTCTATGGCTACACCTTC

D: TRBD2
J: TRBJ2-1
size: -
V: TRBV7-2
length: 15
CDR3: CASSLVAGPYNEQFF
DNA: TGTGCCAGCAGCTTAGTAGCGGGTCCCTACAATGAGCAGTTCTTC

D: -
J: TRBJ2-1
size: -
V: TRBV30
length: 14
CDR3: CAWRHWGINNEQFF
DNA: TGTGCCTGGAGGCACTGGGGAATCAACAATGAGCAGTTCTTC

D: TRBD2
J: TRBJ2-5
size: -
V: TRBV6-6
length: 15
CDR3: CASSYWRELQETQYF
DNA: TGTGCCAGCAGTTACTGGCGGGAGCTCCAAGAGACCCAGTACTTC

D: TRBD2
J: TRBJ2-5
size: -
V: TRBV5-1
length: 16
CDR3: CASSSRAGTWGETQYF
DNA: TGCGCCAGCAGCTCCCGAGCGGGAACTTGGGGAGAGACCCAGTACTTC

D: -
J: TRBJ2-3
size: -
V: TRBV13
length: 12
CDR3: CASSSTPYTQYF
DNA: TGTGCCAGCAGCTCCACCCCCTATACGCAGTATTTT

D: -
J: TRBJ2-1
size: -
V: TRBV5-1
length: 13
CDR3: CASSLGTLNEQFF
DNA: TGCGCCAGCAGCTTGGGGACTCTCAATGAGCAGTTCTTC

D: -
J: TRBJ2-1
size: many
V: TRBV7-9
length: 14
CDR3: CASSLVAGVNEQFF
DNA: TGTGCCAGCAGCTTAGTGGCAGGGGTCAATGAGCAGTTCTTC

D: TRBD2
J: TRBJ2-1
size: few
V: TRBV14
length: 15
CDR3: CASSRLAGGPGEQFF
DNA: TGTGCCAGCAGCCGCCTAGCGGGAGGGCCTGGTGAGCAGTTCTTC

D: -
J: TRBJ2-7
size: once
V: TRBV30
length: 12
CDR3: CAWSATAYEQYF
DNA: TGTGCCTGGAGCGCGACAGCCTACGAGCAGTACTTC

D: -
J: TRBJ2-5
size: -
V: TRBV30
length: 12
CDR3: CAWSVARETQYF
DNA: TGTGCCTGGAGTGTAGCGAGGGAGACCCAGTACTTC

D: TRBD2
J: TRBJ2-3
size: -
V: TRBV30
length: 14
CDR3: CASTSGRAGDTQYF
DNA: TGTGCCAGTACTAGCGGGAGGGCCGGGGATACGCAGTATTTT

D: TRBD1
J: TRBJ2-4
size: -
V: TRBV6-5
length: 14
CDR3: CASSYTQGANIQYF
DNA: TGTGCCAGCAGTTACACCCAGGGGGCGAACATTCAGTACTTC

D: TRBD2
J: TRBJ2-4
size: -
V: TRBV30
length: 15
CDR3: CAWSVGGPAKNIQYF
DNA: TGTGCCTGGAGTGTGGGAGGGCCAGCCAAAAACATTCAGTACTTC

D: -
J: TRBJ1-5
size: -
V: TRBV29-1
length: 16
CDR3: CSTPMGEKSSNQPQHF
DNA: TGCAGCACCCCAATGGGCGAAAAAAGTAGCAATCAGCCCCAGCATTTT

D: -
J: TRBJ1-1
size: -
V: TRBV13
length: 14
CDR3: CASSLGFRNTEAFF
DNA: TGTGCCAGCAGCTTAGGTTTTCGGAATACTGAAGCTTTCTTT

D: TRBD1
J: TRBJ2-5
size: -
V: TRBV30
length: 14
CDR3: CAYRDRGQGETQYF
DNA: TGTGCCTACCGGGACAGGGGGCAGGGGGAGACCCAGTACTTC

D: -
J: TRBJ1-1
size: -
V: TRBV6-6
length: 13
CDR3: CASSRRPNTEAFF
DNA: TGTGCCAGCAGCCGACGGCCGAACACTGAAGCTTTCTTT

D: -
J: TRBJ2-7
size: -
V: TRBV25-1
length: 14
CDR3: CASSESLTIYEQYF
DNA: TGTGCCAGCAGTGAATCGCTGACTATCTACGAGCAGTACTTC

D: -
J: TRBJ2-3
size: few
V: TRBV19
length: 13
CDR3: CASSKGEADTQYF
DNA: TGTGCCAGTAGTAAAGGGGAGGCGGATACGCAGTATTTT

D: TRBD1
J: TRBJ1-1
size: -
V: TRBV29-1
length: 12
CDR3: CSVDRGNTEAFF
DNA: TGCAGCGTCGACAGGGGGAACACTGAAGCTTTCTTT

D: -
J: TRBJ2-7
size: -
V: TRBV7-2
length: 15
CDR3: CASSLFQGESYEQYF
DNA: TGTGCCAGCAGCTTGTTTCAAGGGGAATCCTACGAGCAGTACTTC

D: TRBD1
J: TRBJ2-7
size: few
V: TRBV5-1
length: 13
CDR3: CASSPTGNYEQYF
DNA: TGCGCCAGCAGCCCGACAGGGAACTACGAGCAGTACTTC

D: TRBD2
J: TRBJ2-3
size: few
V: TRBV10-3
length: 11
CDR3: CAAGVGDTQYF
DNA: TGTGCGGCGGGAGTTGGAGATACGCAGTATTTT

D: -
J: TRBJ2-7
size: -
V: TRBV18
length: 13
CDR3: CASSPGPQGEQYF
DNA: TGTGCCAGCTCACCAGGGCCCCAGGGGGAGCAGTACTTC

D: TRBD1
J: TRBJ1-2
size: -
V: TRBV29-1
length: 15
CDR3: CSVEGTGKGNYGYTF
DNA: TGCAGCGTTGAGGGGACAGGGAAAGGCAACTATGGCTACACCTTC

D: TRBD2
J: TRBJ2-1
size: -
V: TRBV2
length: 17
CDR3: CASIPGLAGSSYNEQFF
DNA: TGTGCCAGCATACCGGGACTAGCGGGTAGCTCCTACAATGAGCAGTTCTTC

D: TRBD2
J: TRBJ2-3
size: -
V: TRBV29-1
length: 13
CDR3: CSVPGDYTDTQYF
DNA: TGCAGCGTTCCCGGGGACTACACAGATACGCAGTATTTT

D: TRBD2
J: TRBJ2-6
size: -
V: TRBV6-6
length: 16
CDR3: CATRTRREGRANVLTF
DNA: TGTGCCACCAGGACCCGAAGGGAGGGCAGAGCCAACGTCCTGACTTTC

D: TRBD2
J: TRBJ2-7
size: -
V: TRBV28
length: 15
CDR3: CASRTLAGGIYEQYF
DNA: TGTGCCAGCAGAACACTAGCGGGAGGGATTTACGAGCAGTACTTC

D: TRBD2
J: TRBJ2-2
size: -
V: TRBV2
length: 16
CDR3: CASSEWSGMVTGELFF
DNA: TGTGCCAGCAGTGAGTGGAGCGGGATGGTCACCGGGGAGCTGTTTTTT

D: -
J: TRBJ1-4
size: -
V: TRBV15
length: 14
CDR3: CATSRESGGEKLFF
DNA: TGTGCCACCAGCAGAGAGTCAGGAGGTGAAAAACTGTTTTTT

D: -
J: TRBJ2-2
size: -
V: TRBV11-2
length: 16
CDR3: CASSLELSRVIGELFF
DNA: TGTGCCAGCAGCTTAGAGCTGTCTCGGGTGATCGGGGAGCTGTTTTTT

D: -
J: TRBJ1-1
size: -
V: TRBV5-1
length: 15
CDR3: CASSLVAGEGTEAFF
DNA: TGCGCCAGCAGCTTGGTAGCAGGGGAAGGTACTGAAGCTTTCTTT